This is a list of T cell receptor beta chains from one sample in a study of cytomegalovirus exposure and HLA in healthy donors. Sequencing was performed with immunoSEQ multiplex PCR; in TCRdb, only in-frame clones are kept and a portion is missing. The repertoire holds some 190,000 clones, with 75% to 90% as singletons. Specimen: PBMCs. All receptors come from a woman younger than 45 in good health and CMV-seronegative. Each CDR3 is given with its conserved first and last residue. A D gene is named only where the DNA matches it firmly. Size values are once, few and many counts, or a class for expanded clones, and some rows have none.

j_call clone_size v_call d_call cdr3_aa cdr3_nt
TRBJ2-3 . TRBV9 . CASSVASGARLTDTQYF TGTGCCAGCAGCGTAGCCAGCGGAGCTCGCCTCACAGATACGCAGTATTTT
TRBJ2-7 once TRBV6-5 TRBD2 CASSYSTSGGKDEQYF TGTGCCAGCAGTTACTCTACTAGCGGGGGGAAGGACGAGCAGTACTTC
TRBJ2-2 once TRBV30 . CAWSVRETGELFF TGTGCCTGGAGTGTACGTGAGACCGGGGAGCTGTTTTTT
TRBJ2-5 . TRBV5-5 TRBD2 CASSLVLAGPRETQYF TGTGCCAGCAGCTTGGTGCTAGCGGGCCCCCGGGAGACCCAGTACTTC
TRBJ1-3 . TRBV19 . CASIPDGSSGNTIYF TGTGCCAGTATTCCGGACGGGAGCTCTGGAAACACCATATATTTT
TRBJ2-1 . TRBV6-1 TRBD2 CASSEGGGRANNEQFF TGTGCCAGCAGCGAAGGAGGCGGGAGGGCCAACAATGAGCAGTTCTTC
TRBJ2-7 . TRBV28 . CASSLSGTPSSYEQYF TGTGCCAGCAGTTTATCAGGGACACCGAGCTCCTACGAGCAGTACTTC
TRBJ2-5 once TRBV5-1 . CASSSRGGLETQYF TGCGCCAGCAGCAGTCGTGGGGGACTGGAGACCCAGTACTTC
TRBJ1-4 . TRBV23-1 TRBD1 CASSQQTGDRGFGKNEKLFF TGCGCCAGCAGTCAACAAACAGGGGACAGGGGGTTTGGCAAAAATGAAAAACTGTTTTTT
TRBJ1-1 few TRBV2 . CASSAQGNTEAFF TGTGCCAGCAGCGCACAGGGGAACACTGAAGCTTTCTTT
TRBJ2-7 once TRBV7-9 TRBD1 CASTLGTAVYEQYF TGTGCCAGCACTCTGGGGACAGCAGTCTACGAGCAGTACTTC
TRBJ2-1 . TRBV19 . CASGRAGNEQFF TGTGCCAGTGGTCGCGCCGGTAATGAGCAGTTCTTC
TRBJ2-1 few TRBV6-5 . CASSLGSEQFF TGTGCCAGCAGTTTGGGGAGTGAGCAGTTCTTC
TRBJ1-2 . TRBV7-9 . CASSLAMGADYGYTF TGTGCCAGCAGCTTAGCCATGGGGGCGGACTATGGCTACACCTTC
TRBJ1-3 . TRBV28 . CASSLEVAGRNTIYF TGTGCCAGCAGTTTAGAAGTGGCAGGGCGGAACACCATATATTTT
TRBJ1-1 . TRBV14 TRBD1 CASSQWTGPNTEAFF TGTGCCAGCAGCCAATGGACAGGACCGAACACTGAAGCTTTCTTT
TRBJ2-7 . TRBV7-6 TRBD2 CASSLSLAGPYEQYF TGTGCCAGCAGCTTATCCCTAGCGGGACCCTACGAGCAGTACTTC
TRBJ2-3 . TRBV6-6 . CASSYSETDTQYF TGTGCCAGCAGTTACTCAGAGACAGATACGCAGTATTTT
TRBJ1-5 . TRBV9 TRBD1 CASSPTGANQPQHF TGTGCCAGCAGCCCTACAGGGGCGAATCAGCCCCAGCATTTT
TRBJ2-7 . TRBV4-1 . CASSQGPRQGTDEQYF TGCGCCAGCAGCCAAGGTCCCCGCCAGGGCACGGACGAGCAGTACTTC
TRBJ2-3 . TRBV7-9 TRBD1 CASSLERGLGTDTQYF TGTGCCAGCAGCTTAGAGAGGGGGCTAGGCACAGATACGCAGTATTTT
TRBJ2-5 . TRBV11-2 . CASSLGPQYQETQYF TGTGCCAGCAGCTTAGGTCCACAGTACCAAGAGACCCAGTACTTC
TRBJ2-1 . TRBV15 . CATSRDSGILYNEQFF TGTGCCACCAGCAGAGATAGCGGAATTTTATACAATGAGCAGTTCTTC
TRBJ2-7 . TRBV6-1 . CASSYGGEQYF TGTGCCAGCAGTTACGGAGGGGAGCAGTACTTC
TRBJ2-5 . TRBV9 . CASSVGAGFGETQYF TGTGCCAGCAGCGTAGGTGCAGGGTTCGGAGAGACCCAGTACTTC
TRBJ1-1 . TRBV5-1 . CASSLVTGMNTEAFF TGCGCCAGCAGCTTGGTTACGGGGATGAACACTGAAGCTTTCTTT
TRBJ1-1 . TRBV6-6 . CASSYTENTEAFF TGTGCCAGCAGTTATACAGAGAACACTGAAGCTTTCTTT
TRBJ1-1 . TRBV5-1 . CASSLTGGAGTEAFF TGCGCCAGCAGCTTGACGGGGGGCGCAGGAACTGAAGCTTTCTTT
TRBJ2-7 few TRBV4-1 TRBD2 CASSQSVLRTSGRNYEQYF TGCGCCAGCAGCCAATCAGTCTTACGGACTAGCGGGAGGAACTACGAGCAGTACTTC
TRBJ1-5 . TRBV23-1 . CASSQSRSAENRFSNQPQHF TGCGCCAGCAGTCAATCTCGCTCAGCCGAGAACAGATTTAGCAATCAGCCCCAGCATTTT
TRBJ2-7 . TRBV4-2 TRBD2 CASSLRGLASSYEQYF TGTGCCAGCAGCCTCAGAGGACTAGCGAGCTCCTACGAGCAGTACTTC
TRBJ2-2 . TRBV5-1 . CASSSEGGELFF TGCGCCAGCAGTTCCGAGGGCGGGGAGCTGTTTTTT
TRBJ2-7 . TRBV27 TRBD1 CASTRYPGQGQDEQYF TGTGCCAGCACTCGATACCCGGGACAGGGACAGGACGAGCAGTACTTC
TRBJ2-3 . TRBV11-1 . CASSLTDTQYF TGTGCCAGCAGCCTCACAGATACGCAGTATTTT
TRBJ2-3 few TRBV13 TRBD2 CASSAPGLAGGTDTQYF TGTGCCAGCAGCGCACCGGGACTAGCGGGAGGCACAGATACGCAGTATTTT
TRBJ1-1 . TRBV10-2 . CASSVAVMNTEAFF TGCGCCAGCAGTGTGGCCGTTATGAACACTGAAGCTTTCTTT
TRBJ1-5 . TRBV27 TRBD1 CASSFRGLNQPQHF TGTGCCAGCAGTTTCAGGGGGCTAAATCAGCCCCAGCATTTT
TRBJ1-1 . TRBV30 TRBD1 CAWSPTGVTEAFF TGTGCCTGGAGTCCTACAGGGGTTACTGAAGCTTTCTTT
TRBJ2-5 once TRBV7-6 . CASSFQGNLGETQYF TGTGCCAGCAGCTTCCAGGGTAACCTCGGGGAGACCCAGTACTTC
TRBJ2-7 . TRBV10-3 TRBD2 CAISSRLAGVGEQYF TGTGCCATCAGTTCCCGGCTAGCGGGAGTAGGCGAGCAGTACTTC
TRBJ2-5 . TRBV10-1 . CASSDGAGQETQYF TGCGCCAGCAGTGATGGGGCAGGGCAAGAGACCCAGTACTTC
TRBJ1-2 few TRBV6-5 . CASNADSYGYTF TGTGCCAGCAATGCCGATAGCTATGGCTACACCTTC
TRBJ2-1 . TRBV5-6 TRBD1 CASSSGQDEQFF TGTGCCAGCAGTAGTGGACAGGATGAGCAGTTCTTC
TRBJ2-7 . TRBV6-1 TRBD1 CASWRDRVSYEQYF TGTGCCAGCTGGCGAGACAGGGTCTCCTACGAGCAGTACTTC
TRBJ2-5 . TRBV6-6 TRBD2 CASSQPSGETQETQYF TGTGCCAGCAGTCAGCCTAGCGGGGAAACCCAAGAGACCCAGTACTTC
TRBJ2-5 . TRBV15 TRBD2 CATSRAGTSGRETQYF TGTGCCACCAGCAGAGCCGGGACTAGCGGTCGGGAGACCCAGTACTTC
TRBJ1-1 . TRBV5-1 . CASSLSSRVMNTEAFF TGCGCCAGCAGCTTGTCGTCCAGGGTCATGAACACTGAAGCTTTCTTT
TRBJ1-1 . TRBV6-5 . CASRSLNTEAFF TGTGCCAGCAGGTCCTTGAACACTGAAGCTTTCTTT
TRBJ2-7 few TRBV10-3 TRBD2 CAISESATSGRIGEQYF TGTGCCATCAGTGAGAGTGCGACTAGCGGGAGAATTGGCGAGCAGTACTTC
TRBJ2-2 . TRBV18 . CASSSGGTGELFF TGTGCCAGCTCTTCCGGGGGCACCGGGGAGCTGTTTTTT
TRBJ2-3 . TRBV4-2 TRBD2 CASSQMLAADTQYF TGTGCCAGCAGCCAAATGCTAGCGGCAGATACGCAGTATTTT
TRBJ2-1 . TRBV11-2 . CASSPSYEQFF TGTGCCAGCAGCCCTAGTTATGAGCAGTTCTTC
TRBJ2-7 . TRBV18 . CASSRSMAGARDEQYF TGTGCCAGCTCACGCTCAATGGCGGGGGCAAGGGACGAGCAGTACTTC
TRBJ2-5 . TRBV5-8 . CASSWTGYSGETQYF TGTGCCAGCAGCTGGACGGGATACTCGGGAGAGACCCAGTACTTC
TRBJ2-7 . TRBV2 TRBD2 CASSWTSYEQYF TGTGCCAGCAGTTGGACTAGCTACGAGCAGTACTTC
TRBJ1-5 few TRBV18 . CASSYDMAKNQPQHF TGTGCCAGCTCATACGACATGGCTAAAAATCAGCCCCAGCATTTT